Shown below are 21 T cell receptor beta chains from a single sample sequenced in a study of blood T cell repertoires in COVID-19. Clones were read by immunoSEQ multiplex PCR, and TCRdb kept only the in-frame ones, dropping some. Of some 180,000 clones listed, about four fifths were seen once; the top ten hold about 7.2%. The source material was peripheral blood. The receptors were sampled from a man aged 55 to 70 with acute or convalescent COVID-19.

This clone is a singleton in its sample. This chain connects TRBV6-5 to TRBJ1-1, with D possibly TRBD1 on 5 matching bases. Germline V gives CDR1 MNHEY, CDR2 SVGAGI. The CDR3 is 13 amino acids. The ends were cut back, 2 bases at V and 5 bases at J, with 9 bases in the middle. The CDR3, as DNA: TGTGCCAGCAGTTACATGGGGGGGACTGAAGCTTTCTTT. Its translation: CASSYMGGTEAFF.

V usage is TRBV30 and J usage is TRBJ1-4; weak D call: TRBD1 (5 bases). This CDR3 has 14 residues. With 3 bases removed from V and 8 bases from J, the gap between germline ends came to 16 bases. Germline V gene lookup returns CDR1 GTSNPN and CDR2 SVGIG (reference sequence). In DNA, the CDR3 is TGTGCCTGGAGCCCGGGGGGAATGAGAGAAAAACTGTTTTTT. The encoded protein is CAWSPGGMREKLFF.

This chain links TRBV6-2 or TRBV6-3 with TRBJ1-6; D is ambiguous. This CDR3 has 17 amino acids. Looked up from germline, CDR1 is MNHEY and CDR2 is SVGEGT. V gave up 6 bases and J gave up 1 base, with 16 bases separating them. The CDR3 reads CASSNTPRWSYNSPLHF. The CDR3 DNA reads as TGTGCCAGCAGCAATACCCCGAGGTGGTCCTATAATTCACCCCTCCACTTT.

In DNA, the CDR3 is TGCGCCAGCAGCCAAGATCGGGGGGGAGATCAGCCCCAGCATTTT. It yields the protein CASSQDRGGDQPQHF. The rearrangement joins TRBV4-3 to TRBJ1-5; D might be TRBD1 (5 bases). CDR3 length equals 15 residues. Per germline, CDR1 LGHNA and CDR2 YSLEER. Trimming took 0 bases from V and 5 from J, leaving 11 bases between them.

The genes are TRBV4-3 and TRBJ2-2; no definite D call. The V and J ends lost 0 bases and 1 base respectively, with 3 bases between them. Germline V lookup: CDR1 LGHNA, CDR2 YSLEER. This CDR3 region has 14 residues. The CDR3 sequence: CASSQDGNTGELFF. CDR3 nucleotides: TGCGCCAGCAGCCAAGACGGGAACACCGGGGAGCTGTTTTTT.

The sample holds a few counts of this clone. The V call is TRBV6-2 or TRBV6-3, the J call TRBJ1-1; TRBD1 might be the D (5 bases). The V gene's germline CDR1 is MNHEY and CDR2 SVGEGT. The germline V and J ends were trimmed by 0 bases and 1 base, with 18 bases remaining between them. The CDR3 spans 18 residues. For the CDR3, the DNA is TGTGCCAGCAGTTACTCCCCATCTGACAGAAATAAGAACACTGAAGCTTTCTTT. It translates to CASSYSPSDRNKNTEAFF.

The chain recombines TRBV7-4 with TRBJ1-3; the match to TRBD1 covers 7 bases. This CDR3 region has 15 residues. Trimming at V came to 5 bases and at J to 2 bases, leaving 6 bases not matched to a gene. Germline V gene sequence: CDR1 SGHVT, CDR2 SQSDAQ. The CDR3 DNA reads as TGTGCCAGCAGCCACCACAGGGGTACTGGAAACACCATATATTTT. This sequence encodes CASSHHRGTGNTIYF.

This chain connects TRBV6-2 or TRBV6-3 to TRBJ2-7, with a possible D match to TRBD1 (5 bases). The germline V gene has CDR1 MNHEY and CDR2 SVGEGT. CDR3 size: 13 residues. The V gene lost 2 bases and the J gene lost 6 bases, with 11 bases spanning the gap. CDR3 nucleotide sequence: TGTGCCAGCAGTTACGGGGCCATATTCGAGCAGTACTTC. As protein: CASSYGAIFEQYF.

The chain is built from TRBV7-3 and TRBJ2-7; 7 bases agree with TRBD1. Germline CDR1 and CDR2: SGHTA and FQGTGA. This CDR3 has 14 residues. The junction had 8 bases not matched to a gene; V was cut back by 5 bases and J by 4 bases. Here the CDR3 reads CASSPPDRRYEQYF. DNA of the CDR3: TGTGCCAGCAGCCCACCGGACAGGAGATACGAGCAGTACTTC.

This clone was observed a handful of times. CDR3 nucleotide sequence: TGTGCCAGCAGCCCCGCAGGGCCTAATGAAAAACTGTTTTTT. Its protein is CASSPAGPNEKLFF. The chain recombines TRBV5-6 with TRBJ1-4; TRBD1 might be the D (5 bases). Germline assignment: CDR1 SGHDT and CDR2 YYEEEE. The CDR3 is 14 amino acids. V was cut by 4 bases and J by 3 bases, with 10 bases left in between.

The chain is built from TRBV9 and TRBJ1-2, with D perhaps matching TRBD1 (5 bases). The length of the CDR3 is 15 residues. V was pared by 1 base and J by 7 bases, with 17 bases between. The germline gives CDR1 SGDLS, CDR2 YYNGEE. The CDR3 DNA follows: TGTGCCAGCAGCGTAAATGGGGGGGAAGGTAGTGGCTACACCTTC. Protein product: CASSVNGGEGSGYTF.

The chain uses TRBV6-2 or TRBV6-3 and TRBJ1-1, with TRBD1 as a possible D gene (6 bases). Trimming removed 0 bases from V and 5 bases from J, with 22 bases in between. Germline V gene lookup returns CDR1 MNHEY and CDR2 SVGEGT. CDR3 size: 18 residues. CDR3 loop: CASSYSRDQGGSRTEAFF. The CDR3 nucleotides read TGTGCCAGCAGTTACTCCCGGGACCAAGGGGGATCGCGAACTGAAGCTTTCTTT.

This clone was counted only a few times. The CDR3 loop reads CAGWGGLANEQFF. DNA for the CDR3: TGTGCCGGGTGGGGGGGGTTGGCCAATGAGCAGTTCTTC. The chain carries TRBV30 and TRBJ2-1; TRBD2 aligns across 7 bases. The junction had 10 bases not matched to a gene; V was cut back by 8 bases and J by 6 bases. Looked up from germline, CDR1 is GTSNPN and CDR2 is SVGIG (reference sequence). This CDR3 spans 13 amino acids.

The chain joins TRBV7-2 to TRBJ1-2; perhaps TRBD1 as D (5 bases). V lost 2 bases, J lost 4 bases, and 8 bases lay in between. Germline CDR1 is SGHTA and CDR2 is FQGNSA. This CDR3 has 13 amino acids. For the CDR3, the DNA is TGTGCCAGCAGCTTACAAGGGGTCTATGGCTACACCTTC. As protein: CASSLQGVYGYTF.

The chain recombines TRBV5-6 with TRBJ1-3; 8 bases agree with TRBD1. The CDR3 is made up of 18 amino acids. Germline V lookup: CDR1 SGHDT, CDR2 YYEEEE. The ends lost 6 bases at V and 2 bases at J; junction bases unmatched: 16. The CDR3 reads CASTSSGQVLVTGNTIYF. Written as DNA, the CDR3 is TGTGCCAGCACTTCATCGGGACAGGTCCTGGTAACTGGAAACACCATATATTTT.

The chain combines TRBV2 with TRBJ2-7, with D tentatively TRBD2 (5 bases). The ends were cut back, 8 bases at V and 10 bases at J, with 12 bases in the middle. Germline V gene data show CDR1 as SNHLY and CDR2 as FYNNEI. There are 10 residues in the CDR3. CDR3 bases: TGTGCCAGCGGAGAGACTACACAGTACTTC. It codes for CASGETTQYF. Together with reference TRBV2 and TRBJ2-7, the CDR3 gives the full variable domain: EPEVTQTPSHQVTQMGQEVILRCVPISNHLYFYWYRQILGQKVEFLVSFYNNEISEKSEIFDDQFSVERPDGSNFTLKIRSTKLEDSAMYFCASGETTQYFGPGTRLTVT.

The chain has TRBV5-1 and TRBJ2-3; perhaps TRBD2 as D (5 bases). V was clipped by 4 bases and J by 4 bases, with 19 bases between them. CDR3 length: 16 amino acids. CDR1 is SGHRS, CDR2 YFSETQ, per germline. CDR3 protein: CASSGSAVVRADTQYF. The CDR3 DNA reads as TGCGCCAGCAGCGGATCCGCTGTGGTGCGGGCAGATACGCAGTATTTT.

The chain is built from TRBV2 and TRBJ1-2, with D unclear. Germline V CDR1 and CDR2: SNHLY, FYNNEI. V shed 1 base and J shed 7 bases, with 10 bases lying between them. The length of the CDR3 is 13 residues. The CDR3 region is CASSEGRTFGYTF. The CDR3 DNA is TGTGCCAGCAGTGAAGGTCGGACTTTTGGCTACACCTTC.

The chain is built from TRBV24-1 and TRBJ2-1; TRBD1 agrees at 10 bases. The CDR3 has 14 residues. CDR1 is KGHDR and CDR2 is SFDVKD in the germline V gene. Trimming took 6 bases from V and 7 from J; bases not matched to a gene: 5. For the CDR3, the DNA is TGTGCCACCAGTTTGACAGGGGGCAAGAATGAGCAGTTCTTC. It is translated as CATSLTGGKNEQFF.

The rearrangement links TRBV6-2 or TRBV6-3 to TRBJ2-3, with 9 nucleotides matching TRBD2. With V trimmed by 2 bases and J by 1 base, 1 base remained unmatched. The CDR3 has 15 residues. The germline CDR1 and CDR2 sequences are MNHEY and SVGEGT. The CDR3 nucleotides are TGTGCCAGCAGTTACCCTAGCGGGGGCACAGATACGCAGTATTTT. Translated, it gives CASSYPSGGTDTQYF.

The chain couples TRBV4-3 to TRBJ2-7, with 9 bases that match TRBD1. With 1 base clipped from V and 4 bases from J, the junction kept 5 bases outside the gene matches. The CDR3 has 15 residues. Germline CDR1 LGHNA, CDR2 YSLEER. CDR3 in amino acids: CASSQGPTGGYEQYF. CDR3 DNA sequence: TGCGCCAGCAGCCAAGGTCCGACAGGGGGGTACGAGCAGTACTTC.